The present T cell receptor beta chain was sequenced within a study of OX40 agonist ivuxolimab in advanced cancers. The method was immunoSEQ multiplex PCR; TCRdb's version includes in-frame clones alone and lacks a portion of them. Of approximately 120,000 clones in the sample, about 90% are singletons; the top ten hold 0.8% to 1%. Germline V CDR1 and CDR2: SSHAT, FNYEAQ (reference sequence). This CDR3 comprises 18 residues. As to this clone: A junction boundary mismatches the germline segment, possibly from a read error.

The sequencing here drew on CD4+ or CD8+ T cells sorted from blood, taken in a trial of the OX40 agonist ivuxolimab. The receptor was derived from an adult with an advanced solid tumor such as melanoma, head and neck, liver or kidney cancer. The chain uses TRBV7-7 and TRBJ2-1; 10 bases line up with TRBD2. The CDR3 spells CASSLKPLAGAVSSVQFF. DNA for the CDR3: TGTGCTAGCAGCTTAAAACCTCTAGCGGGAGCCGTGAGCAGCGTGCAGTTCTTC.